The rows below give T cell receptor beta chains drawn from one sample of a study of blood T cell repertoires in COVID-19. Libraries were prepared by immunoSEQ multiplex PCR; TCRdb keeps only in-frame clonotypes and omits some of them. The data show about 320,000 clones, about nine tenths seen once. The specimen was PBMCs or T cells enriched from blood (not recorded which). The receptors originated from a man in his 60s who had recovered from COVID-19. Each CDR3 is given without its conserved first and last residue.

>TRBV19|TRBJ2-7
ASSIDRGLSYEQY
>TRBV10-1|TRBJ2-1
ASRAGTSGGSSYNEQF
>TRBV28|TRBJ1-4
ASKLVSRPNEKLF
>TRBV6-5|TRBJ1-1
ASSQAGTGAAF
>TRBV7-9|TRBJ2-3
ASSPGTSGRLDTQY
>TRBV15|TRBJ2-7
ATSRRDSGYEQY
>TRBV2|TRBJ2-7
ASSRIGQDYEQY
>TRBV15|TRBJ2-5
ATSRDFGGSETQY
>TRBV5-6|TRBJ2-2
ASSPQTGSDTGELF
>TRBV5-1|TRBJ1-2
ASSLDGQDGYT
>TRBV19|TRBJ1-5
ASSPYGTGSQPQH
>TRBV5-1|TRBJ2-7
ASSSLAGGPAEQY
>TRBV28|TRBJ2-5
ASSPQGAQY
>TRBV19|TRBJ1-5
ASSIKAAQPQH
>TRBV6-5|TRBJ1-1
ASSLTGTVSTEAF
>TRBV2|TRBJ1-6
ASAPGFINSPLH
>TRBV10-1|TRBJ2-1
ASSESGREGDEQF
>TRBV27|TRBJ2-7
ASSLLGTGGYEQY
>TRBV27|TRBJ2-2
ASSPRLAGAGELF
>TRBV24-1|TRBJ2-3
ATSVGEAGTDTQY
>TRBV18|TRBJ2-7
ASSPLSPERGGWSGYEQY
>TRBV5-1|TRBJ2-3
ASSLGTGFPTDTQY
>TRBV5-1|TRBJ2-5
ASRPGGYQETQY
>TRBV10-3|TRBJ1-5
AISGSGTGDQPQH